The text below deals with one T cell receptor beta chain. This specimen includes other DNA sequences encoding the same CDR3. This record comes from a study of blood T cell repertoires in COVID-19. Background on the study: The origin of the acute and convalescent COVID-19 samples was the United States, Italy and Spain. Nucleic acid was either cDNA or gDNA, and it came from T cells, B-cell-depleted T cells, or PBMCs.

Source study methods: Reference gene primers were amplified, and this amplification served to estimate nucleated cell counts. The protocol was immunoSEQ multiplex PCR, while the TCRdb copy is restricted to in-frame clones and leaves out a portion. V and J calls plus clone size are reproduced from that table; the DNA served to infer D and trimming. The repertoire has around 300,000 clones, roughly 85% of them found once; the top ten carry less than 3%. The source material was peripheral blood. The sequence was obtained from a woman aged 25-40 years with active or convalescent COVID-19.

The CDR3 DNA follows: TGTGCCAGTAGTTTACAGGGGACCGGGGCCAACGTCCTGACTTTC. It translates to CASSLQGTGANVLTF. The chain is built from TRBV19 and TRBJ2-6; TRBD1 matches 7 bases. The CDR3 contains 15 residues. Germline V gives CDR1 LNHDA, CDR2 SQIVND (reference sequence). Trimming cost V 5 bases and J 4 bases; bases outside gene matches: 5. The full variable domain, its missing parts supplied by reference TRBV19 and TRBJ2-6, is DGGITQSPKYLFRKEGQNVTLSCEQNLNHDAMYWYRQDPGQGLRLIYYSQIVNDFQKGDIAEGYSVSREKKESFPLTVTSAQKNPTAFYLCASSLQGTGANVLTFGAGSRLTVL.